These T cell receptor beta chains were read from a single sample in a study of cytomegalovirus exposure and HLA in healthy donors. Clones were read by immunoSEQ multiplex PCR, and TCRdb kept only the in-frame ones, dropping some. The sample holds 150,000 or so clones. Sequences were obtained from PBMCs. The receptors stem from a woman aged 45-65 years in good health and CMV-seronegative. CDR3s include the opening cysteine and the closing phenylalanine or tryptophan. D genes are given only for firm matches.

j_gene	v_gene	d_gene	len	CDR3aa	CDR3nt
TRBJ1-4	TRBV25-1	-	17	CASSGFGGGGSNEKLFF	TGTGCCAGCAGTGGCTTCGGGGGGGGAGGTTCTAATGAAAAACTGTTTTTT
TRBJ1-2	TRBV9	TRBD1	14	CASSGTGVRYGYTF	TGTGCCAGCAGCGGAACAGGGGTCCGGTATGGCTACACCTTC
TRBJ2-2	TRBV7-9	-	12	CASSLHGRELFF	TGTGCCAGCAGCTTACATGGCCGGGAGCTGTTTTTT
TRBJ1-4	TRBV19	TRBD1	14	CASRLQGADEKLFF	TGTGCCAGTCGCCTACAGGGGGCGGATGAAAAACTGTTTTTT
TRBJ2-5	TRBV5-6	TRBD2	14	CASSFTSGGETQYF	TGTGCCAGCAGCTTTACTAGCGGGGGAGAGACCCAGTACTTC
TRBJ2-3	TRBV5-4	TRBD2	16	CASSLEGGGSTDTQYF	TGTGCCAGCAGCTTGGAGGGCGGGGGGAGCACAGATACGCAGTATTTT
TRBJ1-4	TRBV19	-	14	CASSFRGNGEKLFF	TGTGCCAGTAGCTTTCGGGGGAATGGTGAAAAACTGTTTTTT
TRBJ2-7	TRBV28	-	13	CASRRLRSSEQYF	TGTGCCAGCAGGAGGCTACGCTCGTCCGAGCAGTACTTC
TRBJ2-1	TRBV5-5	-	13	CASSFGGSNEQFF	TGTGCCAGCAGCTTTGGAGGGAGTAATGAGCAGTTCTTC
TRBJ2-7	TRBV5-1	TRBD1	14	CASSRDRDGYEQYF	TGCGCCAGCAGCCGGGACAGGGATGGGTACGAGCAGTACTTC
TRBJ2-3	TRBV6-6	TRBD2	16	CASSYRGTSGPDTQYF	TGTGCCAGCAGTTACCGTGGGACTAGCGGACCAGATACGCAGTATTTT
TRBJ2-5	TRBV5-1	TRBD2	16	CASSPLLGGNQETQYF	TGCGCCAGCAGCCCCTTGTTGGGGGGGAACCAAGAGACCCAGTACTTC
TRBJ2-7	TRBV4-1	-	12	CASSPDSYEQYF	TGCGCCAGCAGCCCGGACAGTTACGAGCAGTACTTC
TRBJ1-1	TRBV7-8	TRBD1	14	CASSRQGGNTEAFF	TGTGCCAGCAGCCGACAGGGGGGGAACACTGAAGCTTTCTTT
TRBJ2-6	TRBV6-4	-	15	CASSLDSSGANVLTF	TGTGCCAGCAGTCTGGACAGCTCTGGGGCCAACGTCCTGACTTTC
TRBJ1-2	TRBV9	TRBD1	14	CAHTALDRNYGYTF	TGTGCGCACACAGCCCTGGACAGGAACTATGGCTACACCTTC
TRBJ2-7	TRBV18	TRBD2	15	CASSSGVAETYEQYF	TGTGCCAGCTCCAGCGGGGTAGCGGAAACCTACGAGCAGTACTTC
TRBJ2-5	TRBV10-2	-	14	CASSAGTAKVTQYF	TGCGCCAGCAGTGCTGGGACTGCCAAGGTGACCCAGTACTTC
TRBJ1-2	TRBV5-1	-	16	CASSFGRVNSFYGYTF	TGCGCCAGCAGCTTCGGCAGGGTAAACAGTTTCTATGGCTACACCTTC
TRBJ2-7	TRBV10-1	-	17	CASREPRRLIPAYEQYF	TGCGCCAGCAGAGAACCCCGGCGGCTCATCCCCGCCTACGAGCAGTACTTC
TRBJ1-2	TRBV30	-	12	CAWSGHNYGYTF	TGTGCCTGGAGCGGACATAACTATGGCTACACCTTC
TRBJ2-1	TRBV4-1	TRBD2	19	CASSQGRILSGGLNNEQFF	TGCGCCAGCAGCCAAGGAAGGATCCTCAGCGGGGGGCTAAACAATGAGCAGTTCTTC
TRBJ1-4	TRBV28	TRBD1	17	CASRSPGQGTTNEKLFF	TGTGCCAGCAGATCTCCGGGACAGGGAACAACTAATGAAAAACTGTTTTTT
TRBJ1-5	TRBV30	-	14	CAWSPTGNNQPQHF	TGTGCCTGGAGTCCGACAGGAAACAATCAGCCCCAGCATTTT
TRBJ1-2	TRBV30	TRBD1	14	CAWNPDRGYYGYTF	TGTGCCTGGAACCCGGACAGGGGATACTATGGCTACACCTTC
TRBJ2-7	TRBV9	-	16	CASSVLGGIAVGEQYF	TGTGCCAGCAGCGTCCTCGGGGGAATTGCTGTGGGCGAGCAGTACTTC
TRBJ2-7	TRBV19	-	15	CASSQAARGVYEQYF	TGTGCCAGTAGTCAGGCGGCTCGGGGTGTATACGAGCAGTACTTC
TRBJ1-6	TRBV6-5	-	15	CASSLLGRGDSPLHF	TGTGCCAGCAGTCTCCTGGGAAGGGGTGATTCACCCCTCCACTTT
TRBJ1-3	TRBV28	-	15	CASGDIQRSGNTIYF	TGTGCCAGCGGCGACATTCAAAGGTCCGGAAACACCATATATTTT
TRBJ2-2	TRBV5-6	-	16	CASSLGRITNTGELFF	TGTGCCAGCAGCTTGGGGCGGATCACGAACACCGGGGAGCTGTTTTTT
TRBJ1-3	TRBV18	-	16	CASSPLEGTDGNTIYF	TGTGCCAGCTCACCTCTCGAGGGGACTGACGGAAACACCATATATTTT
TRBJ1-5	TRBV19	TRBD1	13	CASSIDRGQPQHF	TGTGCCAGTAGTATCGACAGGGGTCAGCCCCAGCATTTT
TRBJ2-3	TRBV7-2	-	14	CASSLFQGKDTQYF	TGTGCCAGCAGCTTATTTCAGGGAAAAGATACGCAGTATTTT
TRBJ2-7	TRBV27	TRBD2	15	CASSFIAGPNYEQYF	TGTGCCAGCAGTTTTATAGCGGGTCCTAACTACGAGCAGTACTTC
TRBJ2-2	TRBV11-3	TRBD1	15	CASSLGSRGTGELFF	TGTGCCAGCAGCTTAGGGTCCAGGGGGACCGGGGAGCTGTTTTTT
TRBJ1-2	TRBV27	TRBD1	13	CASRPTGAYGYTF	TGTGCCAGCAGACCTACAGGGGCCTATGGCTACACCTTC
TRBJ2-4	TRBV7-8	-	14	CASSFRRDGDIQYF	TGTGCCAGCAGCTTCCGGAGGGACGGGGACATTCAGTACTTC
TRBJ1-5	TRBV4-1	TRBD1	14	CASSQLQGIQPQHF	TGCGCCAGCAGCCAGCTACAGGGGATACAGCCCCAGCATTTT
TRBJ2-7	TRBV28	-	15	CASSGRAYGSYEQYF	TGTGCCAGTTCCGGCAGGGCGTACGGTTCCTACGAGCAGTACTTC
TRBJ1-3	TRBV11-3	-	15	CASSRGDGSGNTIYF	TGTGCCAGCAGCCGGGGGGACGGCTCTGGAAACACCATATATTTT
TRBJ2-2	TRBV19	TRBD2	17	CASTSRGGGRSTGELFF	TGTGCCAGTACCTCACGCGGGGGGGGGAGGAGCACCGGGGAGCTGTTTTTT
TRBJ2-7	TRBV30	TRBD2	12	CASGLGAYEQYF	TGTGCCTCCGGACTAGGGGCCTACGAGCAGTACTTC
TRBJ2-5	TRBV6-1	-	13	CASRRTLEETQYF	TGTGCCAGCAGACGTACTCTTGAAGAGACCCAGTACTTC
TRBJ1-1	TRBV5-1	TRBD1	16	CASSLDRGGSNTEAFF	TGCGCCAGCAGCTTGGACAGGGGGGGATCGAACACTGAAGCTTTCTTT
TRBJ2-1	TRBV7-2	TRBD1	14	CASSLTPGTGEQFF	TGTGCCAGCAGCCTAACACCCGGGACAGGTGAGCAGTTCTTC
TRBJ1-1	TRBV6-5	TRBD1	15	CASSKQGTMNTEAFF	TGTGCCAGCAGCAAACAGGGGACCATGAACACTGAAGCTTTCTTT
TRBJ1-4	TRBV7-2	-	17	CASSSTGFGGNNEKLFF	TGTGCCAGCAGTTCTACAGGTTTTGGGGGCAATAATGAAAAACTGTTTTTT
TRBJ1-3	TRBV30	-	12	CACEGGHRTIYF	TGTGCCTGTGAAGGAGGGCACAGGACCATATATTTT
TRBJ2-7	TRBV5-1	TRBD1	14	CASSQTGFGYEQYF	TGCGCCAGCAGCCAGACAGGGTTCGGCTACGAGCAGTACTTC
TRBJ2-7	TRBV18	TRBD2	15	CASSPQGLAGYEQYF	TGTGCCAGCTCACCACAGGGACTAGCGGGCTACGAGCAGTACTTC
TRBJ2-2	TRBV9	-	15	CASSVARANTGELFF	TGTGCCAGCAGCGTAGCCAGGGCCAACACCGGGGAGCTGTTTTTT
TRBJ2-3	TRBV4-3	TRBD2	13	CASSQELADTQYF	TGCGCCAGCAGCCAAGAACTAGCGGATACGCAGTATTTT
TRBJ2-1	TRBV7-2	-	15	CASSLSGSSYNEQFF	TGTGCCAGCAGCTTATCCGGGAGCTCCTACAATGAGCAGTTCTTC
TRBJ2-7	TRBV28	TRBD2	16	CASKRRTSVFSYEQYF	TGTGCCAGCAAACGAAGGACTAGCGTATTCTCCTACGAGCAGTACTTC
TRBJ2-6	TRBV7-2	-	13	CASTKSGANVLTF	TGTGCCAGCACCAAATCTGGGGCCAACGTCCTGACTTTC
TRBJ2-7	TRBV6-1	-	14	CASSKLADSGGQYF	TGTGCCAGCAGCAAACTTGCGGACTCGGGTGGGCAGTACTTC
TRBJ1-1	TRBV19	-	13	CASSIQGYSEAFF	TGTGCCAGTAGTATTCAGGGTTATAGTGAAGCTTTCTTT